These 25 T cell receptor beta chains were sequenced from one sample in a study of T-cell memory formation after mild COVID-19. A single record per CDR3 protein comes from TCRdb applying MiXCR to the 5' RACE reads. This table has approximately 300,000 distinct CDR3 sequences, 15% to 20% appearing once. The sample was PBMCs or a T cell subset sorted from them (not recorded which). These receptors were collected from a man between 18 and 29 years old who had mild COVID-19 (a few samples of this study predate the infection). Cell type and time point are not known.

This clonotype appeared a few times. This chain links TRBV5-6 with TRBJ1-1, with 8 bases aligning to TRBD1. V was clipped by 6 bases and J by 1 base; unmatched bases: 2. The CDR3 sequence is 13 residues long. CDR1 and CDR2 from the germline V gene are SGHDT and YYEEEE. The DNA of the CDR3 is TGTGCCAGCACCGACAGGGGGAACACTGAAGCTTTCTTT. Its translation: CASTDRGNTEAFF.

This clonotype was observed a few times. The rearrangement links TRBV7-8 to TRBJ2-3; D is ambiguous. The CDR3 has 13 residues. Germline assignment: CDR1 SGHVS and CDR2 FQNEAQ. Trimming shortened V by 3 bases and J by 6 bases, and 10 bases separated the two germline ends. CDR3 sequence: CASSFMVGDTQYF. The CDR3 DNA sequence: TGTGCCAGCAGCTTCATGGTTGGTGATACGCAGTATTTT.

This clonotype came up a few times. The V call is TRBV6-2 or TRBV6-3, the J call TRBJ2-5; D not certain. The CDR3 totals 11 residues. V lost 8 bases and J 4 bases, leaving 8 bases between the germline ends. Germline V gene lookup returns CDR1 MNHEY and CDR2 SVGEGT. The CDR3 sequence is CASRSGETQYF. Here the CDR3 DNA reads TGTGCCAGCCGGTCGGGAGAGACCCAGTACTTC.

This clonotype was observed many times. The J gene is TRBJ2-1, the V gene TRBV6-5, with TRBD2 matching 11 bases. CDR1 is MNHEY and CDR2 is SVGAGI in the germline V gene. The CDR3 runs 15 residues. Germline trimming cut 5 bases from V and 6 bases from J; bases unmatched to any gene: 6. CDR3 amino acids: CASSDSGGAGNEQFF. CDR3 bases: TGTGCCAGCAGTGATAGCGGGGGGGCCGGCAATGAGCAGTTCTTC.

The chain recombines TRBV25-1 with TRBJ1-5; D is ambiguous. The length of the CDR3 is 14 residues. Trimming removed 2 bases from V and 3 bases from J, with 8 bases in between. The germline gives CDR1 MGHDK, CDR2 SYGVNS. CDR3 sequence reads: CASSEGRANQPQHF. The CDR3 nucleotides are TGTGCCAGCAGTGAAGGTAGGGCCAATCAGCCCCAGCATTTT.

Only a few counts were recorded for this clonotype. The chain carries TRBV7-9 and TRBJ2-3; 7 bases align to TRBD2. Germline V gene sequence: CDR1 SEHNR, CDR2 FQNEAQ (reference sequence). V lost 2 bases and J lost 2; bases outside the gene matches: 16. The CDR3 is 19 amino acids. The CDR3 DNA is TGTGCCAGCAGCTTAAGAGGATCCGGACGGGGGGACGACACAGATACGCAGTATTTT. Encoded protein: CASSLRGSGRGDDTDTQYF. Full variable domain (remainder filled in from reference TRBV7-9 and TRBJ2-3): DTGVSQNPRHKITKRGQNVTFRCDPISEHNRLYWYRQTLGQGPEFLTYFQNEAQLEKSRLLSDRFSAERPKGSFSTLEIQRTEQGDSAMYLCASSLRGSGRGDDTDTQYFGPGTRLTVL.

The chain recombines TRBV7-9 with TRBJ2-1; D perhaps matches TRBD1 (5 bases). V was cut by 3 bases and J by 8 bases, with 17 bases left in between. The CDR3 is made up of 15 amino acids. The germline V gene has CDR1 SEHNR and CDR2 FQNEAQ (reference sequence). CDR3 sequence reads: CASSFSIGALYEQFF. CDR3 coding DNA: TGTGCCAGCAGCTTTAGTATAGGGGCTCTCTATGAGCAGTTCTTC. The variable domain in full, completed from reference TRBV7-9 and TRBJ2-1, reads DTGVSQNPRHKITKRGQNVTFRCDPISEHNRLYWYRQTLGQGPEFLTYFQNEAQLEKSRLLSDRFSAERPKGSFSTLEIQRTEQGDSAMYLCASSFSIGALYEQFFGPGTRLTVL.

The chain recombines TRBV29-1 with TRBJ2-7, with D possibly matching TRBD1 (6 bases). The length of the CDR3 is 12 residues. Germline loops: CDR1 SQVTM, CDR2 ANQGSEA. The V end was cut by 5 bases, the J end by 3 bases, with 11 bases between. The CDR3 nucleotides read TGCAGCGTTAGCACACAGGGCTACGAGCAGTACGTC. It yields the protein CSVSTQGYEQYV.

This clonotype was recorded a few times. As DNA, the CDR3 is TGCGCCAGCAGCCAAGATCCGACAGCTGGAAACACCATATATTTT. It codes for CASSQDPTAGNTIYF. V is TRBV4-3 and J is TRBJ1-3, with D perhaps matching TRBD1 (5 bases). The germline gives CDR1 LGHNA, CDR2 YSLEER. V was trimmed by 0 bases and J by 2 bases, leaving 8 bases between them. This CDR3 comprises 15 residues.

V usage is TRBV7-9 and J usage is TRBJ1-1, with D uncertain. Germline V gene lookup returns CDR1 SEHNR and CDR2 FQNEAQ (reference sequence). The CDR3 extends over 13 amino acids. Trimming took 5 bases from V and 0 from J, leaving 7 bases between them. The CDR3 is CASSLSVNTEAFF. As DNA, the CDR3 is TGTGCCAGCAGCCTTAGTGTGAACACTGAAGCTTTCTTT.

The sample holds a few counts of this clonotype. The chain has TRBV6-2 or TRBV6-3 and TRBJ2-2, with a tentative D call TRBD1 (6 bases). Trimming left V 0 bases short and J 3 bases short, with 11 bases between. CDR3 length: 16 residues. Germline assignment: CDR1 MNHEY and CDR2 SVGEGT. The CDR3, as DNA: TGTGCCAGCAGTTACTCGTTAGGGGGACACACCGGGGAGCTGTTTTTT. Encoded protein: CASSYSLGGHTGELFF.

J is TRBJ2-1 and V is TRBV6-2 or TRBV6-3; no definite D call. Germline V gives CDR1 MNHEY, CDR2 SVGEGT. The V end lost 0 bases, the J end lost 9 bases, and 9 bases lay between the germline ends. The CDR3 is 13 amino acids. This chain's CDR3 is CASSYSWSGEQFF. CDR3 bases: TGTGCCAGCAGTTACTCCTGGTCTGGTGAGCAGTTCTTC.

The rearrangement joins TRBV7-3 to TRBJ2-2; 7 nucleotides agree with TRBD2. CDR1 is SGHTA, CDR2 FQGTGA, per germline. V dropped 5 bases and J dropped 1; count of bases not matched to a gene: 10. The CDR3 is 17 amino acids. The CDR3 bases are TGTGCCAGCAGCGCCGCCTCCCGGGGGGTGAACACCGGGGAGCTGTTTTTT. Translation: CASSAASRGVNTGELFF.

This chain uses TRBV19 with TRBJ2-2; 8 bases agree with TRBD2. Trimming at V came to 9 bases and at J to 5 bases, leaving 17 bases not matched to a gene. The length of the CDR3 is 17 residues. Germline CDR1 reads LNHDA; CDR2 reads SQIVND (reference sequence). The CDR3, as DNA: TGTGCCAGCTCAGCCCCGGGACTAGTGGGGCGAACCGGGGAGCTGTTTTTT. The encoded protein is CASSAPGLVGRTGELFF.

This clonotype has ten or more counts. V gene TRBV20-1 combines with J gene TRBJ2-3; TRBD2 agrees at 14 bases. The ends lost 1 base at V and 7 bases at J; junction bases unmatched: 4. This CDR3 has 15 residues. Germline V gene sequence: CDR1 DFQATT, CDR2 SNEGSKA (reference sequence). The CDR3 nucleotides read TGCAGTGCTAGAGGGACTAGCGGGGGGTCAAATACGCAGTATTTT. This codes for CSARGTSGGSNTQYF.

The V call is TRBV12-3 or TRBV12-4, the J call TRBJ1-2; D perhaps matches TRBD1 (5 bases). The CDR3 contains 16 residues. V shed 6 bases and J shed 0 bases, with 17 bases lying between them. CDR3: CASSDSTIQANYGYTF. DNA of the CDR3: TGTGCCAGCAGCGACAGCACTATTCAAGCTAACTATGGCTACACCTTC.

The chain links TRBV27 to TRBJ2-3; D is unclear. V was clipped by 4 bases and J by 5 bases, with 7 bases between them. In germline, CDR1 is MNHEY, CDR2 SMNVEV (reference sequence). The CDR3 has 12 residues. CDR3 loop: CASSSYRDTQYF. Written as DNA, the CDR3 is TGTGCCAGCAGTTCCTATCGAGATACGCAGTATTTT.

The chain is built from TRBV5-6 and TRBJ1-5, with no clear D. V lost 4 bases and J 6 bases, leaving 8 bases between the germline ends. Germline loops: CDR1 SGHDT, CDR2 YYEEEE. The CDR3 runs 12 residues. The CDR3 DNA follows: TGTGCCAGCAGCACAACGAGTCAGCCCCAGCATTTT. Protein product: CASSTTSQPQHF.

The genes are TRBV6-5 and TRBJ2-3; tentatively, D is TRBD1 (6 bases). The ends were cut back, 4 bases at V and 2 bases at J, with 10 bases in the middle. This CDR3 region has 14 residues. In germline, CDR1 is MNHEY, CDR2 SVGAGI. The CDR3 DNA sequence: TGTGCCAGCAGTTTCCACAGGGACACAGATACGCAGTATTTT. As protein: CASSFHRDTDTQYF.

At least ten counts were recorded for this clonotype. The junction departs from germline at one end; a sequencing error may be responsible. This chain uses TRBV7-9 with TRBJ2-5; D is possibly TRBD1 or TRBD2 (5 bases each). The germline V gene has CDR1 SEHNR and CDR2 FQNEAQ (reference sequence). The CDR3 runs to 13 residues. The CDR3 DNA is TGTGCCAGCAGCTTAGCCTTCCGGGACGTAGTATGCTTC. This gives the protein CASSLAFRDVVCF.

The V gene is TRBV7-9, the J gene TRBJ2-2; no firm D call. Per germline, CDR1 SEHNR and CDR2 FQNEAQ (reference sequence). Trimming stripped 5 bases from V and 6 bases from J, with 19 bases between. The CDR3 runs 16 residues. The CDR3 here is CASSGDVGPKAGELFF. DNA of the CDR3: TGTGCCAGCAGCGGAGATGTGGGCCCAAAGGCCGGGGAGCTGTTTTTT.

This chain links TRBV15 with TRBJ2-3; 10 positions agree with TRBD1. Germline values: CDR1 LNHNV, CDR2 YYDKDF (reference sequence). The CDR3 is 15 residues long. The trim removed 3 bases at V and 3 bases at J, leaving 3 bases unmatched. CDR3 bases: TGTGCCACCAGCAGGGGACAGGGGACAACAGATACGCAGTATTTT. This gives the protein CATSRGQGTTDTQYF.

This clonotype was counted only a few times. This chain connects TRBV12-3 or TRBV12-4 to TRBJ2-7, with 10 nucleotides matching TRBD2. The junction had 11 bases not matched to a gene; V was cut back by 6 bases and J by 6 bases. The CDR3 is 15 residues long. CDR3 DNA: TGTGCCAGCAGCCGATGGACTAGCGGTAGGGGCGAGCAGTACTTC. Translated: CASSRWTSGRGEQYF.

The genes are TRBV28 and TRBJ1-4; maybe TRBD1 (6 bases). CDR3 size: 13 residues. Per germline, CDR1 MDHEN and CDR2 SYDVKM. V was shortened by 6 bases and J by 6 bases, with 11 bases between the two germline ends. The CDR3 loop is CASRQGSYEKLFF. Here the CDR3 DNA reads TGTGCCAGCAGACAGGGCTCGTATGAAAAACTGTTTTTT.

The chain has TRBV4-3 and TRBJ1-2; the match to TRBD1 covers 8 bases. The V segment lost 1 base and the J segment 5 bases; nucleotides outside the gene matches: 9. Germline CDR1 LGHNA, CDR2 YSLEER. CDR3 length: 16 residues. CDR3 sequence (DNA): TGCGCCAGCAGCCAAGGGAGGCAGGGGGCGCGTTATGGCTACACCTTC. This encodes CASSQGRQGARYGYTF.